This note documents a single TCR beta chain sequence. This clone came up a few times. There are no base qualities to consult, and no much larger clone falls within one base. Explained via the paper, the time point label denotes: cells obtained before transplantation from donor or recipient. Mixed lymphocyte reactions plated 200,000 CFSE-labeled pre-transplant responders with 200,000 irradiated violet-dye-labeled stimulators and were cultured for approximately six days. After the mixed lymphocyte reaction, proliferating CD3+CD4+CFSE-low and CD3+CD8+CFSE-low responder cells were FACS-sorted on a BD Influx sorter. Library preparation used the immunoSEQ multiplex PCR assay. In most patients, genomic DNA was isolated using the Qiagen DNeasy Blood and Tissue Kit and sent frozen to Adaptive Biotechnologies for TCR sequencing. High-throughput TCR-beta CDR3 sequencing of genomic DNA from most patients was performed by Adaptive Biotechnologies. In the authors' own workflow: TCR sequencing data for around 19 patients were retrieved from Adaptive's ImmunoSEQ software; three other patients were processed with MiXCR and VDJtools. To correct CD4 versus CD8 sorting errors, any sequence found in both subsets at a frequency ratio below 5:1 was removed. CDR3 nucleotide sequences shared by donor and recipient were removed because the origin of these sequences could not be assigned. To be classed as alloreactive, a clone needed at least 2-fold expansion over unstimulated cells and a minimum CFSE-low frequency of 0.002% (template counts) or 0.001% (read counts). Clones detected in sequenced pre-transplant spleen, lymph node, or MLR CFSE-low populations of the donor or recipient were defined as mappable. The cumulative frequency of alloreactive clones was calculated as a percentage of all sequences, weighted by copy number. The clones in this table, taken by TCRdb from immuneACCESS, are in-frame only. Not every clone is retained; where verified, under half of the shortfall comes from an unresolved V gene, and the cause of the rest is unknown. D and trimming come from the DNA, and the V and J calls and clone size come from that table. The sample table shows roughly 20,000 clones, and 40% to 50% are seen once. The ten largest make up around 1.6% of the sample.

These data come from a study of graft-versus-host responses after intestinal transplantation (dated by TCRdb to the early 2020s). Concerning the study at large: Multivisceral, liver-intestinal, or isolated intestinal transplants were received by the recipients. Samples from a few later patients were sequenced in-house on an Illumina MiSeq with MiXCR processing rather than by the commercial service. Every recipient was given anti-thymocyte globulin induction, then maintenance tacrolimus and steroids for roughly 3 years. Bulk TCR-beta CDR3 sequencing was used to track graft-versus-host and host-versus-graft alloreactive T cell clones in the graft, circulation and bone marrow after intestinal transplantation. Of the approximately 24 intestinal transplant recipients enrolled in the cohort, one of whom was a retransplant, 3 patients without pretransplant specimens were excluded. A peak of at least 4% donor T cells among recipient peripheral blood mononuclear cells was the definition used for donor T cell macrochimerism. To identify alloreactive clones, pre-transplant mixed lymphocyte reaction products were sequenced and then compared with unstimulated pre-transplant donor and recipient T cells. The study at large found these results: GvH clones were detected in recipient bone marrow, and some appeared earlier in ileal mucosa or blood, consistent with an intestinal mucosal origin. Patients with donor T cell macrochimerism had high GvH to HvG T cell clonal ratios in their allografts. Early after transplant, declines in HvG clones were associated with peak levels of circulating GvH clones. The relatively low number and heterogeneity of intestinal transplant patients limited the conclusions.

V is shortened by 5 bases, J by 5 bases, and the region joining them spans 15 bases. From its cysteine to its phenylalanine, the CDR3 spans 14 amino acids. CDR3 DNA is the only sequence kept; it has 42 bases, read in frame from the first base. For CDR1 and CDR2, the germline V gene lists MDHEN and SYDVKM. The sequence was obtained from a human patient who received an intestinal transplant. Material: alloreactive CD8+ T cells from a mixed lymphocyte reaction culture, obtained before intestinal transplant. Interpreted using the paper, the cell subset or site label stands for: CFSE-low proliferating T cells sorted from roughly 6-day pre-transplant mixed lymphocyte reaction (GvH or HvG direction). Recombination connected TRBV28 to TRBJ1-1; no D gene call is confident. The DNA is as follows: TGTGCCAGCAGTCTAGAATCACGGATAACTGAAGCTTTCTTT. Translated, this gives CASSLESRITEAFF.